Listed below are T cell receptor beta chains from one sample, sequenced in a study of T cells in Graves' hyperthyroidism and ophthalmopathy. A single record per CDR3 protein comes from TCRdb applying MiXCR to the multiplex PCR reads. This sample has about 500,000 distinct CDR3 sequences, with over 15% found just once. The sample was blood. The receptors derive from a woman aged 18 to 35 with Graves' hyperthyroidism. CDR3s include the opening cysteine and the closing phenylalanine or tryptophan. Each record gives: J gene, D gene, V gene, clone size, CDR3 protein, CDR3 DNA. D genes are given only for firm matches. The size entry is marked missing in some rows and otherwise reads once, few, many or a size class.

j_gene: TRBJ1-2
d_gene: -
v_gene: TRBV13
abundance: -
CDR3aa: CASSLGARQAGYGYTF
CDR3nt: TGTGCCAGCAGCTTAGGAGCCCGACAGGCCGGCTATGGCTACACCTTC

j_gene: TRBJ2-1
d_gene: -
v_gene: TRBV2
abundance: few
CDR3aa: CASSESRGAGYNEQFF
CDR3nt: TGTGCCAGCAGTGAGTCCCGGGGGGCGGGTTACAATGAGCAGTTCTTC

j_gene: TRBJ2-2
d_gene: -
v_gene: TRBV7-9
abundance: -
CDR3aa: CASSLVASRTGGNTGELFF
CDR3nt: TGTGCCAGCAGCTTAGTTGCCTCTCGGACCGGGGGGAACACCGGGGAGCTGTTTTTT

j_gene: TRBJ1-2
d_gene: -
v_gene: TRBV27
abundance: many
CDR3aa: CASSPGQFLSYGYTF
CDR3nt: TGTGCCAGCAGTCCCGGACAGTTTCTCTCCTATGGCTACACCTTC

j_gene: TRBJ1-5
d_gene: -
v_gene: TRBV6-1
abundance: -
CDR3aa: CASSPLGHMGPQHF
CDR3nt: TGTGCCAGCAGTCCCCTCGGCCACATGGGGCCCCAGCATTTT

j_gene: TRBJ2-5
d_gene: -
v_gene: TRBV6-1
abundance: -
CDR3aa: CASSEALLTRLRVETQYF
CDR3nt: TGTGCCAGCAGTGAAGCGCTTCTGACTAGGCTTCGGGTAGAGACCCAGTACTTC

j_gene: TRBJ2-1
d_gene: TRBD2
v_gene: TRBV6-1
abundance: many
CDR3aa: CASSEGPSGRYNEQFF
CDR3nt: TGTGCCAGCAGTGAAGGACCTAGCGGGAGATACAATGAGCAGTTCTTC

j_gene: TRBJ2-1
d_gene: TRBD2
v_gene: TRBV7-9
abundance: many
CDR3aa: CASSLSGLAPPSSYNEQFF
CDR3nt: TGTGCCAGCAGCTTGTCGGGACTAGCGCCCCCGAGCTCCTACAATGAGCAGTTCTTC

j_gene: TRBJ1-3
d_gene: -
v_gene: TRBV5-1
abundance: few
CDR3aa: CASSRTMSSGNTIYF
CDR3nt: TGCGCCAGCAGCCGCACCATGAGCTCTGGAAACACCATATATTTT

j_gene: TRBJ2-5
d_gene: -
v_gene: TRBV4-1
abundance: few
CDR3aa: CASSRSGGRETQYF
CDR3nt: TGCGCCAGCAGCCGGTCGGGGGGCAGGGAGACCCAGTACTTC

j_gene: TRBJ1-4
d_gene: -
v_gene: TRBV3-1
abundance: few
CDR3aa: CASSKGNEKLFF
CDR3nt: TGTGCCAGCAGCAAAGGAAATGAAAAACTGTTTTTT

j_gene: TRBJ2-1
d_gene: -
v_gene: TRBV27
abundance: -
CDR3aa: CASSLKVYNEQFF
CDR3nt: TGTGCCAGCAGTTTAAAAGTTTACAATGAGCAGTTCTTC

j_gene: TRBJ2-1
d_gene: TRBD2
v_gene: TRBV5-5
abundance: many
CDR3aa: CASSPLAGSSYNEQFF
CDR3nt: TGTGCCAGCAGTCCACTAGCGGGGAGCTCCTACAATGAGCAGTTCTTC

j_gene: TRBJ2-2
d_gene: -
v_gene: TRBV20-1
abundance: -
CDR3aa: CSAVAGVGAGELFF
CDR3nt: TGCAGTGCTGTCGCTGGGGTCGGGGCCGGGGAGCTGTTTTTT

j_gene: TRBJ2-5
d_gene: -
v_gene: TRBV18
abundance: -
CDR3aa: CASSPLDLQETQYF
CDR3nt: TGTGCCAGCTCACCTCTGGACCTTCAAGAGACCCAGTACTTC

j_gene: TRBJ2-6
d_gene: -
v_gene: TRBV15
abundance: few
CDR3aa: CATSREGGGTGFSGANVLTF
CDR3nt: TGTGCCACCAGCAGAGAAGGTGGCGGCACCGGCTTCTCTGGGGCCAACGTCCTGACTTTC

j_gene: TRBJ2-3
d_gene: TRBD2
v_gene: TRBV12-3/TRBV12-4
abundance: few
CDR3aa: CASRRAGGGVNTQYF
CDR3nt: TGTGCCAGCAGAAGAGCGGGGGGAGGTGTAAATACGCAGTATTTT

j_gene: TRBJ2-1
d_gene: TRBD2
v_gene: TRBV5-1
abundance: -
CDR3aa: CASSGARGDEQFF
CDR3nt: TGCGCCAGCAGCGGGGCCCGGGGGGATGAGCAGTTCTTC

j_gene: TRBJ2-7
d_gene: -
v_gene: TRBV11-1
abundance: few
CDR3aa: CASSPRAYYDEQYF
CDR3nt: TGTGCCAGCAGCCCCCGGGCCTACTACGACGAGCAGTACTTC

j_gene: TRBJ2-3
d_gene: TRBD1
v_gene: TRBV12-3/TRBV12-4
abundance: -
CDR3aa: CASRRTGAGVDTQYF
CDR3nt: TGTGCCAGCAGGCGGACAGGGGCTGGTGTAGATACGCAGTATTTT

j_gene: TRBJ2-7
d_gene: -
v_gene: TRBV20-1
abundance: -
CDR3aa: CSALTGYEQYF
CDR3nt: TGCAGTGCCCTGACGGGTTACGAGCAGTACTTC

j_gene: TRBJ2-7
d_gene: TRBD2
v_gene: TRBV27
abundance: few
CDR3aa: CASSLSSGGLAGSSYEQYF
CDR3nt: TGTGCCAGCAGTTTATCTTCGGGGGGACTAGCGGGTAGCTCCTACGAGCAGTACTTC

j_gene: TRBJ2-5
d_gene: -
v_gene: TRBV2
abundance: many
CDR3aa: CASSFNRPETQYF
CDR3nt: TGTGCCAGCAGTTTTAATAGACCGGAGACCCAGTACTTC

j_gene: TRBJ1-1
d_gene: -
v_gene: TRBV6-1
abundance: many
CDR3aa: CASGDFGNTEAFF
CDR3nt: TGTGCCAGCGGGGATTTCGGGAACACTGAAGCTTTCTTT

j_gene: TRBJ2-5
d_gene: TRBD1
v_gene: TRBV28
abundance: many
CDR3aa: CASSPLYGTAKETQYF
CDR3nt: TGTGCCAGCAGTCCACTATATGGGACAGCCAAAGAGACCCAGTACTTC

j_gene: TRBJ2-3
d_gene: TRBD1
v_gene: TRBV20-1
abundance: few
CDR3aa: CSARDARTGGSDTQYF
CDR3nt: TGCAGTGCTAGAGATGCGCGGACAGGGGGCTCAGATACGCAGTATTTT

j_gene: TRBJ2-3
d_gene: -
v_gene: TRBV5-1
abundance: many
CDR3aa: CASSLRDTNTQYF
CDR3nt: TGCGCCAGCAGCTTAAGGGACACCAATACGCAGTATTTT

j_gene: TRBJ2-5
d_gene: -
v_gene: TRBV6-1
abundance: many
CDR3aa: CASSEEVSQETQYF
CDR3nt: TGTGCCAGCAGTGAAGAGGTGTCCCAAGAGACCCAGTACTTC

j_gene: TRBJ2-1
d_gene: TRBD2
v_gene: TRBV5-1
abundance: -
CDR3aa: CASSWSGSFLGEQFF
CDR3nt: TGCGCCAGCAGCTGGAGCGGGAGCTTCCTGGGCGAGCAGTTCTTC

j_gene: TRBJ2-7
d_gene: TRBD1
v_gene: TRBV6-1
abundance: many
CDR3aa: CASSPPGQGAYEQYF
CDR3nt: TGTGCCAGCAGCCCCCCGGGACAGGGGGCCTACGAGCAGTACTTC

j_gene: TRBJ2-3
d_gene: TRBD2
v_gene: TRBV7-2
abundance: -
CDR3aa: CASSLAGTNTDTQYF
CDR3nt: TGTGCCAGCAGCTTAGCCGGGACTAACACAGATACGCAGTATTTT

j_gene: TRBJ2-2
d_gene: TRBD2
v_gene: TRBV12-3/TRBV12-4
abundance: few
CDR3aa: CASTYRTSGGARELFF
CDR3nt: TGTGCCAGCACCTATAGGACTAGCGGGGGGGCCCGGGAGCTGTTTTTT

j_gene: TRBJ2-7
d_gene: TRBD2
v_gene: TRBV20-1
abundance: few
CDR3aa: CSASVGRADEQYF
CDR3nt: TGCAGTGCTAGCGTCGGGAGGGCCGACGAGCAGTACTTC

j_gene: TRBJ2-1
d_gene: -
v_gene: TRBV20-1
abundance: many
CDR3aa: CSATFGTPSNEQFF
CDR3nt: TGCAGTGCTACCTTCGGGACTCCATCCAATGAGCAGTTCTTC

j_gene: TRBJ2-1
d_gene: -
v_gene: TRBV20-1
abundance: many
CDR3aa: CSARDFTAHEQFF
CDR3nt: TGCAGTGCTAGAGATTTTACAGCCCATGAGCAGTTCTTC

j_gene: TRBJ2-1
d_gene: -
v_gene: TRBV11-2
abundance: few
CDR3aa: CASSLYGRGGALYDEQFF
CDR3nt: TGTGCCAGCAGCTTATATGGGAGGGGGGGGGCCTTATATGATGAGCAGTTCTTC

j_gene: TRBJ2-7
d_gene: TRBD2
v_gene: TRBV20-1
abundance: -
CDR3aa: CSARPKTGTSSSYEQYF
CDR3nt: TGCAGTGCGAGACCAAAAACCGGGACTAGCAGCTCCTACGAGCAGTACTTC

j_gene: TRBJ2-3
d_gene: -
v_gene: TRBV6-5
abundance: few
CDR3aa: CASSLSPLADTQYF
CDR3nt: TGTGCCAGCAGTTTATCCCCCCTAGCAGATACGCAGTATTTT

j_gene: TRBJ1-2
d_gene: -
v_gene: TRBV11-2
abundance: once
CDR3aa: CASSTQGRPNYGYTF
CDR3nt: TGTGCCAGCAGCACCCAGGGCCGACCAAACTATGGCTACACCTTC

j_gene: TRBJ1-1
d_gene: -
v_gene: TRBV12-3/TRBV12-4
abundance: many
CDR3aa: CASRPLNTEAFF
CDR3nt: TGTGCCAGCAGACCGCTGAACACTGAAGCTTTCTTT